This TCR beta chain was documented in a study of T cells after yellow fever vaccination. Study-level results: Post-booster repertoires again held most primary-vaccination clones (roughly 96% CD4, about 88% CD8). Compared with primary, the secondary response was weaker and peaked at day 5, not 15.

CDR1 and CDR2 (germline): SGHRS, YFSETQ. Trimming removed 0 bases at V and 1 base at J, with 10 bases between. The CDR3 spans 15 residues. This clonotype appeared many times. Antigen specificity is unknown. TCRdb fed the 5' RACE reads into MiXCR, producing one record per CDR3 protein. Of tens of thousands of distinct CDR3 sequences listed, about 7% were seen once; the top ten hold 36%. The sample in question was CD8+ T cells sorted from PBMCs, obtained 15 days after the yellow fever booster vaccination. This clonotype originated in a man aged 25-45 years who received the YFV17D yellow fever vaccine. V gene TRBV5-1 combines with J gene TRBJ1-1; no clear D. DNA for the CDR3: TGCGCCAGCAGCTTGGCTCCAGGACGGAACACTGAAGCTTTCTTT. Translation: CASSLAPGRNTEAFF. Supplemented by reference TRBV5-1 and TRBJ1-1, the full variable domain reads KAGVTQTPRYLIKTRGQQVTLSCSPISGHRSVSWYQQTPGQGLQFLFEYFSETQRNKGNFPGRFSGRQFSNSRSEMNVSTLELGDSALYLCASSLAPGRNTEAFFGQGTRLTVV.